This entry features one T cell receptor (beta chain) sequence. In the study's own analysis: How many nucleated cells were present was estimated from reference gene primer amplification. The data were produced by immunoSEQ multiplex PCR, yet TCRdb's version contains in-frame clones alone and is incomplete. For V, J and clone size, that table is used; D and trimming come from the DNA. The sample holds some 200,000 clones, 80% to 85% seen once. V lost 8 bases, J lost 4 bases, and 8 bases stayed unmatched. Germline loops: CDR1 SNHLY, CDR2 FYNNEI. The CDR3 is 15 residues long. The data belong to a study of blood T cell repertoires in COVID-19. Study summary: Donors in the United States, Italy and Spain gave samples during acute or convalescent COVID-19. From T cells, B-cell-depleted T cells, or PBMCs came the material, which was cDNA or gDNA.

This TCR was sampled from a woman in her 40s with acute or convalescent COVID-19. Sequenced: peripheral blood. The chain joins TRBV2 to TRBJ2-2; 9 positions agree with TRBD1. The CDR3 coding sequence is TGTGCCAGCGGACGGACAGGGGACATCACCGGGGAGCTGTTTTTT. Its protein product is CASGRTGDITGELFF.